This T cell receptor beta chain was captured by sequencing in a study of blood T cell repertoires in COVID-19. This CDR3 is 15 amino acids long. CDR1 GTSNPN and CDR2 SVGIG come from the germline V gene (reference sequence). V shed 6 bases and J 3 bases; nucleotides not matched to a gene: 9. Original analysis: It was from reference gene primer amplification that nucleated cell counts were estimated. Measured with immunoSEQ multiplex PCR; TCRdb has only the in-frame clones, and not every one. V and J calls and clone size are copied from that table; D and trimming were computed from the DNA. This table has about 68,000 clones, 91% appearing once.

J is TRBJ2-7 and V is TRBV30, with 12 nucleotides matching TRBD1. This sequence originates from a man aged 35-49 years with COVID-19, enrolled during active disease. The sample taken for sequencing was peripheral blood. The DNA for the CDR3 is TGTGCCTGCTCCGGCGGGACAGGGGGCTTCTACGAGCAGTACTTC. Protein sequence: CACSGGTGGFYEQYF.